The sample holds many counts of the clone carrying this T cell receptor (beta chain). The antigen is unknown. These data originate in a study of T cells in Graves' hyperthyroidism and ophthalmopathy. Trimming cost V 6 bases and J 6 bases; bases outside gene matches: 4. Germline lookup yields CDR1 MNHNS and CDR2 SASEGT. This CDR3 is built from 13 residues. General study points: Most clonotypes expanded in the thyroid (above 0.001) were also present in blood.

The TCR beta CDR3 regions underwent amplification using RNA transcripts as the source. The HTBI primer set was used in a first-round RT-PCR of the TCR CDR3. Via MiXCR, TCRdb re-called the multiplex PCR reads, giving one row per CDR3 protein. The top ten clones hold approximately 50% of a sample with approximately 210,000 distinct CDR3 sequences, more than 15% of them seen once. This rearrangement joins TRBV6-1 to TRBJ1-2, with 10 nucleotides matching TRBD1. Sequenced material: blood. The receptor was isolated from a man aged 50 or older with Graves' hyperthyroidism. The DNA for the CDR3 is TGTGCCAGCAGGAGACAGGGGGCGGATGGCTACACCTTC. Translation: CASRRQGADGYTF.